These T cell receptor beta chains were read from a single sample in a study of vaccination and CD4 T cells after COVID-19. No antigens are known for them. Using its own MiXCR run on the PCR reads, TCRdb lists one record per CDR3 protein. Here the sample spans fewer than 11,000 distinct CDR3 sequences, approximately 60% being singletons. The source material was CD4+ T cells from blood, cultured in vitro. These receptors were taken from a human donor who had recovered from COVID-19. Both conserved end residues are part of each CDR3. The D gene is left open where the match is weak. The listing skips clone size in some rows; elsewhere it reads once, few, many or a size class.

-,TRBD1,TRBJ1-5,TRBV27,TGTGCCAGCAGCACCTCTCTCCCGGGACAGGCCAATCAGCCCCAGCATTTT,CASSTSLPGQANQPQHF
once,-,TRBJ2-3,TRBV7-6,TGTGCCAGCAGCTCCAGCCAGCGCCCCACAGATACGCAGTATTTT,CASSSSQRPTDTQYF
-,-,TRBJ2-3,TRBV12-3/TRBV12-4,TGTGCCAGCAGTGGGACGGTGAGGGCAGATACGCAGTATTTT,CASSGTVRADTQYF
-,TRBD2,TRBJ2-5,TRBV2,TGTGCCAGCACTACACGGACTAGCGGGAGGGCCGGTGAGACCCAGTACTTC,CASTTRTSGRAGETQYF
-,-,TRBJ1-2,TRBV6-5,TGTGCCAGCAGTTGGACCCGCAAAAACTATGGCTACACCTTC,CASSWTRKNYGYTF
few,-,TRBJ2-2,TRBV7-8,TGTGCCAGCAGCCCTCCGCGGGCGAACACCGGGGAGCTGTTTTTT,CASSPPRANTGELFF
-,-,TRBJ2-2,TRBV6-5,TGTGCCAGCAGTTCTCCGGGGGACAACACCGGGGAGCTGTTTTTT,CASSSPGDNTGELFF
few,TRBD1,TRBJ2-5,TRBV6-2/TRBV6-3,TGTGCCAGCATGAGGGGGCCCCAAGAGACCCAGTACTTC,CASMRGPQETQYF
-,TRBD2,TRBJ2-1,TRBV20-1,TGCAGTGCTAGGGGACTAGCGGGGAATGAGCAGTTCTTC,CSARGLAGNEQFF
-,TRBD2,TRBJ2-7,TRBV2,TGTGCCAGCCGGACTAGCGGTTACGAGCAGTACTTC,CASRTSGYEQYF
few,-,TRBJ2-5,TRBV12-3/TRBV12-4,TGTGCCAGCAGCCCCGGGTCAAAACAAGAGACCCAGTACTTC,CASSPGSKQETQYF
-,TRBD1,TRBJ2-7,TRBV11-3,TGTGCCAGCAGTCCTAGGGACAGCACTTTCTCCTACGAGCAGTACTTC,CASSPRDSTFSYEQYF
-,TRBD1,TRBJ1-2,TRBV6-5,TGTGCCAGCAGTTCCACGACAGGGAGCGGCTACACCTTC,CASSSTTGSGYTF
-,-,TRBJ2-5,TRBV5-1,TGCGCCAGCAGCTTGGGGGGACAAGTTCAAGAGACCCAGTACTTC,CASSLGGQVQETQYF
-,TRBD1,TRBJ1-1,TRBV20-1,TGCAGTGTTAGACGAGGACAGGGCACTGAAGCTTTCTTT,CSVRRGQGTEAFF
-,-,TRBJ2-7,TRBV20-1,TGCAGTGCTAGAGCGAACATCCTCTACGAGCAGTACTTC,CSARANILYEQYF
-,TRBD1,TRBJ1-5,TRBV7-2,TGTGCCAGCAGCCCCCGGACAGGGATCCAGCCCCAGCATTTT,CASSPRTGIQPQHF
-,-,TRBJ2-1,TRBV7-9,TGTGCCAGCAGCGACCGCGGACGGGTCAATGAGCAGTTCTTC,CASSDRGRVNEQFF